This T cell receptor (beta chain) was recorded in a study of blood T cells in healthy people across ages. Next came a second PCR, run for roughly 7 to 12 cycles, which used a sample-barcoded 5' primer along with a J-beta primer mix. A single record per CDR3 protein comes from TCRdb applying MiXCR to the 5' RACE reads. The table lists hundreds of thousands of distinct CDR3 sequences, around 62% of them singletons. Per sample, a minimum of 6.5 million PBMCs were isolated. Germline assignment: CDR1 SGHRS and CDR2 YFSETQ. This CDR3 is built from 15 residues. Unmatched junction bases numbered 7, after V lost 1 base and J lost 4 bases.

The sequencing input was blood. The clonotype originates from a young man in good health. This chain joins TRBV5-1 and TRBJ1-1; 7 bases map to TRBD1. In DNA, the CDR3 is TGCGCCAGCAGCTTGCCAGGGGGGTCCAGCACTGAAGCTTTCTTT. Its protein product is CASSLPGGSSTEAFF.